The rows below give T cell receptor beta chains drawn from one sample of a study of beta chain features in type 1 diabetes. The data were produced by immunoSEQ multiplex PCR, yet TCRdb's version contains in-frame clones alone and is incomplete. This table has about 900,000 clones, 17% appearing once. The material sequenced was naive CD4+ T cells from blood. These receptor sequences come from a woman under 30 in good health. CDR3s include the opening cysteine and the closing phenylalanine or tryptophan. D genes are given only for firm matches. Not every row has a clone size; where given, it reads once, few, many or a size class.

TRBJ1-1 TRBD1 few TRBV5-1 CASSQDRAGTEAFF TGCGCCAGCAGTCAAGACAGGGCGGGCACTGAAGCTTTCTTT
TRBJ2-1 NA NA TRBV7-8 CASRLDHSSYNEQFF TGTGCCAGCAGATTGGACCACAGCTCCTACAATGAGCAGTTCTTC
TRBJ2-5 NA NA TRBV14 CASSFARGQETQYF TGTGCCAGCAGCTTCGCCAGGGGCCAAGAGACCCAGTACTTC
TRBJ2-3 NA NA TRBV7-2 CASSLVERDTQYF TGTGCCAGCAGCTTAGTGGAGAGGGATACGCAGTATTTT
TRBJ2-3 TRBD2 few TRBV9 CASSPSAGVQDTQYF TGTGCCAGCAGCCCTTCGGCGGGAGTGCAAGATACGCAGTATTTT
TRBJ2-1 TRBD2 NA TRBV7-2 CASSLPRSELAGGHEQFF TGTGCCAGCAGCTTACCCCGATCTGAACTAGCGGGGGGTCATGAGCAGTTCTTC
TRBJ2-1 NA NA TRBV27 CASSPLWLHNEQFF TGTGCCAGCAGTCCCCTTTGGCTCCACAATGAGCAGTTCTTC
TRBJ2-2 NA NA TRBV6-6 CASSYSTGELFF TGTGCCAGCAGTTACTCCACCGGGGAGCTGTTTTTT
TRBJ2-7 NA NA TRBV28 CASSLDGYEQYF TGTGCCAGCAGTTTAGACGGCTACGAGCAGTACTTC
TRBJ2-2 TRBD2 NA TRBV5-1 CARGVGEGRSAGELFF TGCGCCAGGGGAGTTGGGGAGGGACGGAGCGCCGGGGAGCTGTTTTTT
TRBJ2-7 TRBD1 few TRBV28 CASTQPGQGAYEQYF TGTGCCAGCACTCAGCCGGGACAGGGGGCCTACGAGCAGTACTTC
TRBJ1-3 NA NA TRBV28 CASSLLGTIYF TGTGCCAGCAGTTTATTAGGTACCATATATTTT
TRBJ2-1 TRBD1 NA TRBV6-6 CASRSGTGSISEQFF TGTGCCAGCAGGTCCGGGACAGGGTCAATTAGTGAGCAGTTCTTC
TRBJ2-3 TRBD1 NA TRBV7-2 CASNRGSGTDTQYF TGTGCCAGCAACAGGGGGTCAGGCACAGATACGCAGTATTTT
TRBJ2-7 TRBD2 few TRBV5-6 CASSRLAGEGRYEQYF TGTGCCAGCAGTAGGCTAGCGGGAGAAGGGCGCTACGAGCAGTACTTC
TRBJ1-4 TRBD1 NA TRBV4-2 CASSLAGTDEKLFF TGTGCCAGCAGCTTGGCCGGGACAGATGAAAAACTGTTTTTT
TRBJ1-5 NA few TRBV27 CASSSLGMPQHF TGTGCCAGCAGCTCGCTGGGGATGCCCCAGCATTTT
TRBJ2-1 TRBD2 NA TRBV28 CASRGLADSSYNEQFF TGTGCCAGCAGAGGACTAGCGGACAGCTCCTACAATGAGCAGTTCTTC
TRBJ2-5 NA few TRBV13 CASSTWTEQETQYF TGTGCCAGCAGCACCTGGACTGAACAAGAGACCCAGTACTTC
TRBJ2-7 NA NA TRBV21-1 CASSKSPPSMGDIEYEQYF TGTGCCAGCAGCAAATCCCCCCCTTCAATGGGGGACATAGAGTACGAGCAGTACTTC
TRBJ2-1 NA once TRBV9 CASSATGSLRNEQFF TGTGCCAGCAGCGCAACAGGGTCTCTACGCAATGAGCAGTTCTTC
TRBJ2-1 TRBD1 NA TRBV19 CASSRIRDRRDREQFF TGTGCCAGTAGTCGCATCCGGGACAGACGAGATAGGGAGCAGTTCTTC
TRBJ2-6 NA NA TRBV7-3 CASSFTGANVLTF TGTGCCAGCAGCTTTACTGGGGCCAACGTCCTGACTTTC
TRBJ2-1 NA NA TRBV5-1 CASSSGGGHEQFF TGCGCCAGCAGCTCGGGTGGGGGACATGAGCAGTTCTTC
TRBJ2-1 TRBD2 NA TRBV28 CASTKRASGLSSYNEQFF TGTGCCAGTACAAAAAGGGCTAGCGGACTAAGCTCCTACAATGAGCAGTTCTTC
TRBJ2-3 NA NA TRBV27 CASRTTNTDTQYF TGTGCCAGCAGGACAACAAACACAGATACGCAGTATTTT
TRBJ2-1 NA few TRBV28 CASRKDRPNNEQFF TGTGCCTCACGAAAAGACAGGCCCAACAATGAGCAGTTCTTC
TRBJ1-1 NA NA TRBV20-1 CSARKNTEAFF TGCAGTGCTCGCAAGAACACTGAAGCTTTCTTT
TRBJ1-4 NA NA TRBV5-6 CASSLGSGGWEKLFF TGTGCCAGCAGCTTGGGAAGCGGGGGCTGGGAAAAACTGTTTTTT
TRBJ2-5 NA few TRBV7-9 CASSSGLWETQYF TGTGCCAGCAGCTCGGGGCTCTGGGAGACCCAGTACTTC
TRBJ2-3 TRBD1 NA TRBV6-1 CASSEPGQGLDTQYF TGTGCCAGCAGTGAACCAGGACAGGGGCTAGATACGCAGTATTTT
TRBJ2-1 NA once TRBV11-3 CASSLGRVAHEQFF TGTGCCAGCAGCTTAGGCAGGGTTGCTCATGAGCAGTTCTTC
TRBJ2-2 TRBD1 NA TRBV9 CASSPRQGGNTGELFF TGTGCCAGCAGCCCGAGACAGGGGGGGAACACCGGGGAGCTGTTTTTT
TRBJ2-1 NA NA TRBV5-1 CASSPVGSQRVNEQFF TGCGCCAGCAGCCCAGTTGGCTCACAAAGGGTAAATGAGCAGTTCTTC
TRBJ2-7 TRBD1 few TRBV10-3 CAISGDRGRYEQYF TGTGCCATCAGTGGGGACAGGGGGCGATACGAGCAGTACTTC
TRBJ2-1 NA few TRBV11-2 CASSSIRNNEQFF TGTGCCAGCAGCTCTATTCGTAACAATGAGCAGTTCTTC
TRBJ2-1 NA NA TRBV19 CASSNTRSSYNEQFF TGTGCCAGTAGTAATACGCGGAGCTCCTACAATGAGCAGTTCTTC
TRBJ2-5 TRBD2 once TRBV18 CASSLGLAGGETQYF TGTGCCAGCTCACTGGGACTAGCGGGAGGAGAGACCCAGTACTTC
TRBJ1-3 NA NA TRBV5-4 CASSSYLGWLSGNTIYF TGTGCCAGCAGCTCTTACCTCGGGTGGCTCTCTGGAAACACCATATATTTT
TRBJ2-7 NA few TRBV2 CASSMNRYYEQYF TGTGCCAGCAGCATGAATAGATACTACGAGCAGTACTTC
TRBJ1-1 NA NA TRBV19 CASSARSRTEAFF TGTGCCAGTAGTGCCCGGTCCCGCACTGAAGCTTTCTTT
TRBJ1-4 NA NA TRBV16 CASSPGPTNEKLFF TGTGCCAGCAGCCCGGGGCCAACTAATGAAAAACTGTTTTTT
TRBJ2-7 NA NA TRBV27 CASSPTTPYEQYF TGTGCCAGCAGCCCAACGACCCCCTACGAGCAGTACTTC